This T cell receptor (beta chain) was identified in a study of T cell responses to AZD1222 COVID-19 vaccine. Germline CDR1 is MNHEY and CDR2 is SVGAGI. This CDR3 has 15 amino acids. Trimming pared 7 bases from V and 0 bases from J, leaving 13 bases between. This table comes from immunoSEQ multiplex PCR, and its TCRdb copy is limited to in-frame clones, with some not included. Among around 150,000 clones listed, 94% were seen once. This clonotype was sampled from an adult in good health. V is TRBV6-5 and J is TRBJ1-3; D not resolved. Sequences were derived from peripheral blood, sampled on day 0 of AZD1222 vaccination. The CDR3 nucleotides are TGTGCCAGCAAGGCCTCCAGTTTCTCTGGAAACACCATATATTTT. This codes for CASKASSFSGNTIYF.